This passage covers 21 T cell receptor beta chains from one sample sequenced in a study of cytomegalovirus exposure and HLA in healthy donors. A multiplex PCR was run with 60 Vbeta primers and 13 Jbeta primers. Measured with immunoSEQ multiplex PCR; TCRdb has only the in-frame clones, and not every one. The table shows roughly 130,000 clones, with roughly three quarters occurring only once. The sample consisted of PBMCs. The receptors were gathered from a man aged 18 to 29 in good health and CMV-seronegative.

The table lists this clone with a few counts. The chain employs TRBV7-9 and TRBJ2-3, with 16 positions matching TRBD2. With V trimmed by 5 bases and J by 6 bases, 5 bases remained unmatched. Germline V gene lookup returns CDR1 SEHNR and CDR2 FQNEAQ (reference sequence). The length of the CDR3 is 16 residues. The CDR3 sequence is CASSPGTSGRVDTQYF. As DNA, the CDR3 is TGTGCCAGCAGCCCCGGGACTAGCGGGAGGGTGGATACGCAGTATTTT.

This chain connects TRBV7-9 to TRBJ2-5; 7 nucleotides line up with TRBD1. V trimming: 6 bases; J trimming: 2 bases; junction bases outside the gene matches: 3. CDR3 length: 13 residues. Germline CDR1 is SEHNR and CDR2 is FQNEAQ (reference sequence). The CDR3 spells CASRQGQQETQYF. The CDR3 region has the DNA TGTGCCAGCAGACAGGGACAGCAAGAGACCCAGTACTTC.

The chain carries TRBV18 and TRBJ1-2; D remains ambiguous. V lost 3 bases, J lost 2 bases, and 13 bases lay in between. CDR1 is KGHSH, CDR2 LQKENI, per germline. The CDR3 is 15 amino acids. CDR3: CASSPPAGQNYGYTF. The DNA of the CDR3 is TGTGCCAGCTCACCTCCGGCAGGCCAAAACTATGGCTACACCTTC.

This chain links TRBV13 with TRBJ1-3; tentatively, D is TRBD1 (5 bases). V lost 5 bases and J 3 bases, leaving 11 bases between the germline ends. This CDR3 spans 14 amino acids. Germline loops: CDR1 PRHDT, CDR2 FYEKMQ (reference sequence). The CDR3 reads CASSHGTLGNTIYF. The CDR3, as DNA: TGTGCCAGCAGCCACGGGACTCTTGGAAACACCATATATTTT.

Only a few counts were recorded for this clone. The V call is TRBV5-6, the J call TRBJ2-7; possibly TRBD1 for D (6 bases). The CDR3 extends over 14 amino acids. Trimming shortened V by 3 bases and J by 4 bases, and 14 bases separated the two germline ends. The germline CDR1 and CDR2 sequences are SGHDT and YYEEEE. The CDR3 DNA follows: TGTGCCAGCAGCTACCGACAGGCGCATTACGAGCAGTACTTC. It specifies CASSYRQAHYEQYF.

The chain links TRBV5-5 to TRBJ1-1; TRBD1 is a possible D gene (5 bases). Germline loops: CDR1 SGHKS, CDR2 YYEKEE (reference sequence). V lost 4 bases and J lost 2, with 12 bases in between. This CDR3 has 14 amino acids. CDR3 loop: CASSLQVSNTEAFF. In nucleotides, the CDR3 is TGTGCCAGCAGCCTACAGGTGTCCAACACTGAAGCTTTCTTT.

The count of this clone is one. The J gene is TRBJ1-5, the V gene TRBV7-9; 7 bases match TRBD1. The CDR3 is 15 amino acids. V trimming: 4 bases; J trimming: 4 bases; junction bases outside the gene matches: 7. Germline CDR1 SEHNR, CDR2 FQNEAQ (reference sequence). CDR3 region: CASSSQGGSNQPQHF. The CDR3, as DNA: TGTGCCAGCAGCTCTCAGGGGGGATCGAATCAGCCCCAGCATTTT.

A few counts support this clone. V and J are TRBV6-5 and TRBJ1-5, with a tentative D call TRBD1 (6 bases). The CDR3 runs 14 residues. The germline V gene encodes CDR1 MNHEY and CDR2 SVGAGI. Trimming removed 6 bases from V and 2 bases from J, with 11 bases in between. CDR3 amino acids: CASRVGGGNQPQHF. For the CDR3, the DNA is TGTGCCAGCAGGGTAGGGGGGGGCAATCAGCCCCAGCATTTT.

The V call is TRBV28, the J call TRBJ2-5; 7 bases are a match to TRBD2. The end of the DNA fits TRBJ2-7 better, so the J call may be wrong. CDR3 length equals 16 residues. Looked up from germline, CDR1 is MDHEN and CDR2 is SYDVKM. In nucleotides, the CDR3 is TGTGCCAGCAGTGACCGCGAGCGGGACCGCTCCTACGAGCAGTACTTC. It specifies CASSDRERDRSYEQYF.

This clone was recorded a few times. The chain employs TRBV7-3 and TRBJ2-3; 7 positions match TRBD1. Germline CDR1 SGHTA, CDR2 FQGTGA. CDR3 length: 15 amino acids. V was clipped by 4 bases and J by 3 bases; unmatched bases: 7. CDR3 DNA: TGTGCCAGCAGCTCTAAGGGGGCTGGGACAGATACGCAGTATTTT. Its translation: CASSSKGAGTDTQYF.

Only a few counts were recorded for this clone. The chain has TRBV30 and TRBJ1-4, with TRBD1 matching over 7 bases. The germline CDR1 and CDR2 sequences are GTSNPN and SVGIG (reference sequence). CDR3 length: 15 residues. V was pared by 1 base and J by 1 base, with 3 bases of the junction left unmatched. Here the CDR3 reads CAWSARQGTNEKLFF. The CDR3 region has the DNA TGTGCCTGGAGTGCCCGACAGGGAACTAATGAAAAACTGTTTTTT.

For the CDR3, the DNA is TGCAGCGTCCGAGGAATGGGTTTTAGTGGGAACACCGGGGAGCTGTTTTTT. Its translation: CSVRGMGFSGNTGELFF. The V and J genes are TRBV29-1 and TRBJ2-2; D remains ambiguous. CDR3 length: 17 residues. Per the germline V gene, CDR1 is SQVTM and CDR2 is ANQGSEA. The germline V and J ends were trimmed by 6 bases and 1 base, with 21 bases remaining between them.

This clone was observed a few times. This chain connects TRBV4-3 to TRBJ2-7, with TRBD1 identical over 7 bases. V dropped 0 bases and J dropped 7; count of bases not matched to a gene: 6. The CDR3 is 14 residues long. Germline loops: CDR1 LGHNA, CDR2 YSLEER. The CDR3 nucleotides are TGCGCCAGCAGCCAAGATTTCAGGGGGTTAGAGCAGTACTTC. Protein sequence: CASSQDFRGLEQYF.

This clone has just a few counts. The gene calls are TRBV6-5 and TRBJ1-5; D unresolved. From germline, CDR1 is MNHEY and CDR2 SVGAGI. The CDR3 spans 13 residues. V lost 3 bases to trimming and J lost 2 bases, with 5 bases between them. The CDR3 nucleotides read TGTGCCAGCAGTTATACAGGCAATCAGCCCCAGCATTTT. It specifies CASSYTGNQPQHF.

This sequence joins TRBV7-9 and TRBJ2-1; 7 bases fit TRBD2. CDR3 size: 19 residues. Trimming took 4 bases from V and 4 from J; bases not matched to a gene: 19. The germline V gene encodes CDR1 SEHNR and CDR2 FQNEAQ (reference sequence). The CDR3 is CASSYRPGAGREQYNEQFF. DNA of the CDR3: TGTGCCAGCAGCTACAGACCTGGGGCAGGGAGGGAACAATACAATGAGCAGTTCTTC.

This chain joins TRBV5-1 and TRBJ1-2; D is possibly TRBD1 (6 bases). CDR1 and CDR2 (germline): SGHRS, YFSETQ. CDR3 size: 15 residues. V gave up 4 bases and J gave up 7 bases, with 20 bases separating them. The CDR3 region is CASSPIVQGKRGYTF. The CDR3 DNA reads TGCGCCAGCAGCCCTATTGTACAGGGTAAACGTGGCTACACCTTC.

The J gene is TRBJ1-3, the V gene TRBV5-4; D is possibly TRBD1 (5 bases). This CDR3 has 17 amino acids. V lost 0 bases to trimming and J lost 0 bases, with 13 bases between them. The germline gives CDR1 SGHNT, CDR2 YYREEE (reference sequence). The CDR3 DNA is TGTGCCAGCAGCTTGGTGCTGGGGCTGAGCTCTGGAAACACCATATATTTT. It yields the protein CASSLVLGLSSGNTIYF. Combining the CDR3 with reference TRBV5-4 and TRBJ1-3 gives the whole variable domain ETGVTQSPTHLIKTRGQQVTLRCSSQSGHNTVSWYQQALGQGPQFIFQYYREEENGRGNFPPRFSGLQFPNYSSELNVNALELDDSALYLCASSLVLGLSSGNTIYFGEGSWLTVV.

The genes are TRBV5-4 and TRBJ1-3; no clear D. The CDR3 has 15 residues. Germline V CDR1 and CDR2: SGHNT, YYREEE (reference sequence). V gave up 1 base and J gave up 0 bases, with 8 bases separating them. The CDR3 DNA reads TGTGCCAGCAGCTTGAGCGGAAACTCTGGAAACACCATATATTTT. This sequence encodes CASSLSGNSGNTIYF. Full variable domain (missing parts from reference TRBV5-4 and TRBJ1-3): ETGVTQSPTHLIKTRGQQVTLRCSSQSGHNTVSWYQQALGQGPQFIFQYYREEENGRGNFPPRFSGLQFPNYSSELNVNALELDDSALYLCASSLSGNSGNTIYFGEGSWLTVV.

Here the CDR3 reads CASSTSSVVYNEQFF. In nucleotides, the CDR3 is TGTGCCAGTAGCACCTCTAGCGTAGTCTACAATGAGCAGTTCTTC. This chain links TRBV19 with TRBJ2-1; D might be TRBD2 (6 bases). Germline V gene data show CDR1 as LNHDA and CDR2 as SQIVND (reference sequence). V dropped 6 bases and J dropped 3 bases, with 15 bases sitting between them. The CDR3 consists of 15 residues.

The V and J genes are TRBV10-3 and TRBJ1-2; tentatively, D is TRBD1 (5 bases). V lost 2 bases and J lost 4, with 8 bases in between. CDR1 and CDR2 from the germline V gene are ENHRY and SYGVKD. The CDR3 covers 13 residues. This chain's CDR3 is CAISEGTVYGYTF. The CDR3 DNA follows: TGTGCCATCAGTGAGGGGACTGTCTATGGCTACACCTTC.

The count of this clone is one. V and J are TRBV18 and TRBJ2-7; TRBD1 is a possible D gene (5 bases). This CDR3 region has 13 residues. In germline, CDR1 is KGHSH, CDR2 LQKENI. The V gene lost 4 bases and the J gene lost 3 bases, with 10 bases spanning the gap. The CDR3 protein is CASSLDQGYEQYF. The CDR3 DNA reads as TGTGCCAGCTCACTTGATCAGGGCTACGAGCAGTACTTC.